This T cell receptor beta chain was recorded in a study of cytomegalovirus exposure and HLA in healthy donors. Study conclusions and caveats: Compared with the roughly 670-donor mean, an Asian-associated ancestry cluster reportedly had fewer N-insertions, according to a later analysis. A few chains linked to CMV were shown in vitro to be specific for CMV antigens.

CDR3 length: 15 amino acids. The V gene end was trimmed by 4 bases and the J gene end by 4 bases; junction bases not matched to a gene: 5. Looked up from germline, CDR1 is MNHNS and CDR2 is SASEGT. PCR employed 60 Vbeta and 13 Jbeta primers. Repertoires were generated with immunoSEQ multiplex PCR, while TCRdb's copy carries only in-frame clones and drops some. This table has around 160,000 clones, roughly 80% appearing once. Note on this clone: What it recognizes is unknown.

The specimen sequenced was PBMCs. The source of this sequence is a woman between 35 and 50 years old in good health and CMV-seropositive. This chain joins TRBV6-1 and TRBJ2-3; 10 nucleotides align to TRBD2. CDR3 DNA: TGTGCCAGCAGTGTACTAGCGGGAATAGCAGATACGCAGTATTTT. Amino acids: CASSVLAGIADTQYF.